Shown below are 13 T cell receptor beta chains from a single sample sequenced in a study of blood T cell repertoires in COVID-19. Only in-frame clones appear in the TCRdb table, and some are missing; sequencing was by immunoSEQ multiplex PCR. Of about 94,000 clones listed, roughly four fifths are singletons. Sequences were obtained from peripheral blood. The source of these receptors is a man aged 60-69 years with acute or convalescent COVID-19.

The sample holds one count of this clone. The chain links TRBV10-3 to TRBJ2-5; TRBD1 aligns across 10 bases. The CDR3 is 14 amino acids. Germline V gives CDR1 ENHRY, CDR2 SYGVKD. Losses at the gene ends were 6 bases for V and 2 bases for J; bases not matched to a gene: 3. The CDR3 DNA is TGTGCCATCAGCCCGGGACAGGGGCAAGAGACCCAGTACTTC. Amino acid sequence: CAISPGQGQETQYF.

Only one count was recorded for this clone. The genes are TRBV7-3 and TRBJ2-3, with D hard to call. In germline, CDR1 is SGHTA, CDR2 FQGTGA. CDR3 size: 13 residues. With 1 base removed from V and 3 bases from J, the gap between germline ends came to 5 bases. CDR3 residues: CASSLRPTDTQYF. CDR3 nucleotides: TGTGCCAGCAGCTTAAGGCCTACAGATACGCAGTATTTT.

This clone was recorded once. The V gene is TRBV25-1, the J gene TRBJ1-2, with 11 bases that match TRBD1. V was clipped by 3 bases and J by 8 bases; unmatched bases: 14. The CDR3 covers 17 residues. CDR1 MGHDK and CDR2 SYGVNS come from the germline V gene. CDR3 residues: CASSDDPDRGPSMGYTF. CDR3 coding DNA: TGTGCCAGCAGTGACGATCCGGACAGGGGGCCTTCTATGGGCTACACCTTC.

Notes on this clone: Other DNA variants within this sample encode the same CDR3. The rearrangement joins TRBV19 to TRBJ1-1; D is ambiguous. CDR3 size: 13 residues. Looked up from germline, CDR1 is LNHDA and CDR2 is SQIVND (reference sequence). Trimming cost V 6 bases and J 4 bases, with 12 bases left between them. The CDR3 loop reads CASSSKGGTEAFF. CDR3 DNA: TGTGCCAGTAGCTCGAAAGGCGGCACTGAAGCTTTCTTT.

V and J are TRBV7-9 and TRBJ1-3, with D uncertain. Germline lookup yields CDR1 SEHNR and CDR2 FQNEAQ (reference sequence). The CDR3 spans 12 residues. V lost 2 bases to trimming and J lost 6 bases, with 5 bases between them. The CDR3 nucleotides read TGTGCCAGCAGCTTACCCCAAAACACCATATATTTT. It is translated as CASSLPQNTIYF.

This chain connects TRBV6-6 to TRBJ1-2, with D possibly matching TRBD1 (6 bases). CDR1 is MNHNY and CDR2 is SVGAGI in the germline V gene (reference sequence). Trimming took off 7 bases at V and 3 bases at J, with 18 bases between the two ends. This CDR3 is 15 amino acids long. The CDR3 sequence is CASNVGTPTDYGYTF. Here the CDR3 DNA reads TGTGCCAGCAATGTAGGGACACCAACGGACTATGGCTACACCTTC.

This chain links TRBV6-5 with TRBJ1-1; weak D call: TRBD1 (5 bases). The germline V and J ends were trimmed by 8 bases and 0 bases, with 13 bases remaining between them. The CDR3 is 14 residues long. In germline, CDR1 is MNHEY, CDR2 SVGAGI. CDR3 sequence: CASAPGRVNTEAFF. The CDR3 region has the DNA TGTGCCAGCGCCCCGGGCAGGGTGAACACTGAAGCTTTCTTT.

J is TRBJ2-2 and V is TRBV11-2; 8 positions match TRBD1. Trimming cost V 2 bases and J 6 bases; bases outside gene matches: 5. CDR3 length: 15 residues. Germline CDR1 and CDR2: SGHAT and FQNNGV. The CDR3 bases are TGTGCCAGCAGCTTAAGACAGGGGTCTTCCGGGGAGCTGTTTTTT. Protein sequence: CASSLRQGSSGELFF.

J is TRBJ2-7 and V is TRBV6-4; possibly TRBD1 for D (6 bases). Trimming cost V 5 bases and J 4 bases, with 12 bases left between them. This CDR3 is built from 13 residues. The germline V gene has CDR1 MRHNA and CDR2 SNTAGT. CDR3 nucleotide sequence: TGTGCCAGCAGTAGACAGGACGGTTACGAGCAGTACTTC. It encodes CASSRQDGYEQYF.

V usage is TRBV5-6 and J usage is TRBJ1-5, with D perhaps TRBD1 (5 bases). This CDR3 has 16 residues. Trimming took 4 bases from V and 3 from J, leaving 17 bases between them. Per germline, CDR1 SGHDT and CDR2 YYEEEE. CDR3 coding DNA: TGTGCCAGCAGCCCCGCGGGGAGGGGTGACAATCAGCCCCAGCATTTT. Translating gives CASSPAGRGDNQPQHF.

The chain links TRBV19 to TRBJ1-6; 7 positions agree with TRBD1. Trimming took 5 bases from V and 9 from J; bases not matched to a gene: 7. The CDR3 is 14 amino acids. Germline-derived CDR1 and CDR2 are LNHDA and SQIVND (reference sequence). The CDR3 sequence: CASSPGTVSSPLHF. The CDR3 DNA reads TGTGCCAGTAGTCCCGGGACAGTGAGTTCACCCCTCCACTTT.

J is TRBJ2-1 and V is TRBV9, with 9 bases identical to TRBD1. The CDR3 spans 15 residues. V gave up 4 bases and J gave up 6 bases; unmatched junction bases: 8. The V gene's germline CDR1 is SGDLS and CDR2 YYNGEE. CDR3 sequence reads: CASSWTGDGGNEQFF. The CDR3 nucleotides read TGTGCCAGCAGCTGGACAGGGGATGGAGGCAATGAGCAGTTCTTC.

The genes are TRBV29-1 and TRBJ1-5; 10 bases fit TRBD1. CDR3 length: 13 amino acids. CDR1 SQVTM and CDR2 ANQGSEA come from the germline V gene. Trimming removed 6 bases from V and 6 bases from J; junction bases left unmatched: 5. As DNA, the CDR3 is TGCAGCGTGGGACAGGGGATTGGTCAGCCCCAGCATTTT. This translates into CSVGQGIGQPQHF. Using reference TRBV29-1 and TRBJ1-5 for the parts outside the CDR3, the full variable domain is SAVISQKPSRDICQRGTSLTIQCQVDSQVTMMFWYRQQPGQSLTLIATANQGSEATYESGFVIDKFPISRPNLTFSTLTVSNMSPEDSSIYLCSVGQGIGQPQHFGDGTRLSIL.